These 15 T cell receptor beta chains were all obtained from the same sample, sequenced in a study of metastatic and nonmetastatic thyroid tumors. All patients reached thyroid surgery having received no treatment beforehand. MiXCR re-clonotyped the PCR reads for TCRdb. This table has 31,000 or so clones, 15% to 20% appearing once. The specimen sequenced was blood. The source is a female donor with papillary thyroid cancer or a benign thyroid nodule (not recorded which). Some clones in this sample may be carry-over from other donors' samples.

This clone was recorded at least ten times. The gene calls are TRBV5-6 and TRBJ1-6; D is undetermined. V was trimmed by 6 bases and J by 7 bases, leaving 11 bases between them. In germline, CDR1 is SGHDT, CDR2 YYEEEE. CDR3 length equals 13 residues. The CDR3 DNA reads as TGTGCCAGCACGCGGGCCCGCAATTCACCCCTCCACTTT. It yields the protein CASTRARNSPLHF.

The sample holds many counts of this clone. V usage is TRBV28 and J usage is TRBJ1-2; D ambiguous. The V end was cut by 3 bases, the J end by 4 bases, with 6 bases between. CDR3 size: 12 residues. CDR1 is MDHEN, CDR2 SYDVKM, per germline. CDR3 region: CASSLNSYGYTF. The CDR3 coding sequence is TGTGCCAGCAGTTTGAACAGCTATGGCTACACCTTC.

This clone was counted at least ten times. A read error may be the cause here, since a much bigger clone is one base away. J is TRBJ2-1 and V is TRBV12-3 or TRBV12-4; no clear D gene. CDR3 length equals 12 residues. The CDR3 spells CVSSLSHNEQFF. The CDR3 region has the DNA TGTGTCAGCAGTCTCTCTCACAATGAGCAGTTCTTC.

Of note for this clone: At one end, the junction sequence differs from germline, possibly due to a read error. V usage is TRBV9 and J usage is TRBJ1-6; the D is unclear. This CDR3 spans 13 amino acids. CDR1 and CDR2 (germline): SGDLS, YYNGEE. Here the CDR3 DNA reads TGTGTCAGCAGCGTAGAGGTGGGTTCACCCATCCACTTT. The encoded protein is CVSSVEVGSPIHF.

This clone was recorded many times. The chain joins TRBV20-1 to TRBJ2-1; possibly TRBD2 for D (7 bases). Trimming shortened V by 0 bases and J by 7 bases, and 19 bases separated the two germline ends. Germline CDR1 reads DFQATT; CDR2 reads SNEGSKA (reference sequence). The CDR3 covers 16 residues. This CDR3 is CSARDPRGGNSNEQFF. CDR3 nucleotides: TGCAGTGCTAGAGATCCGAGGGGGGGAAATTCAAATGAGCAGTTCTTC.

This clone was detected many times. The chain has TRBV7-6 and TRBJ2-7; 11 bases are a match to TRBD2. The trim removed 5 bases at V and 8 bases at J, leaving 5 bases unmatched. The CDR3 consists of 13 residues. Looked up from germline, CDR1 is SGHVS and CDR2 is FNYEAQ. In DNA form, the CDR3 reads TGTGCCAGCAGCGTGACTAGCGGGGAGAAGCAGTACTTC. Translation gives CASSVTSGEKQYF.

There are many counts of this clone. This rearrangement joins TRBV20-1 to TRBJ1-2; D uncertain. Germline CDR1 is DFQATT and CDR2 is SNEGSKA (reference sequence). V shed 6 bases and J shed 4 bases, with 21 bases lying between them. This CDR3 is built from 15 residues. The CDR3 protein is CSASTLADPIYGYTF. The CDR3 coding sequence is TGCAGTGCCTCTACTCTGGCAGACCCAATCTATGGCTACACCTTC.

The V gene is TRBV20-1, the J gene TRBJ1-6; D unclear. Germline CDR1 is DFQATT and CDR2 is SNEGSKA (reference sequence). CDR3 length: 14 amino acids. The V end was cut by 6 bases, the J end by 0 bases, with 9 bases between. This CDR3 reads CSAMQISYNSPLHF. For the CDR3, the DNA is TGCAGTGCGATGCAAATCTCCTATAATTCACCCCTCCACTTT.

The table lists this clone with many counts. The chain uses TRBV5-6 and TRBJ2-2; D is perhaps TRBD1 (6 bases). The CDR3 loop spans 16 amino acids. V lost 4 bases and J lost 0, with 13 bases in between. Germline V gives CDR1 SGHDT, CDR2 YYEEEE. The CDR3 nucleotides read TGTGCCAGCAGCCCCCAGACAGGCTCGAACACCGGGGAGCTGTTTTTT. This gives the protein CASSPQTGSNTGELFF.

In its sample, this clone was seen many times. A single base separates this from a much larger clone, so it may be a read error. This sample also contains other DNA sequences that code for the same CDR3. J is TRBJ1-2 and V is TRBV3-1; D is unclear. Germline V gene lookup returns CDR1 LGHDT and CDR2 YNNKEL (reference sequence). This CDR3 is built from 13 residues. The CDR3 sequence: CAGRMGSTYGYTF. CDR3 DNA: TGTGCCGGCAGAATGGGGTCAACCTATGGCTACACCTTC.

The chain couples TRBV20-1 to TRBJ2-7; TRBD1 aligns across 10 bases. The CDR3 consists of 14 residues. With V trimmed by 4 bases and J by 2 bases, 5 bases remained unmatched. Germline-derived CDR1 and CDR2 are DFQATT and SNEGSKA (reference sequence). CDR3 loop: CSATDRGLAYEQYF. The CDR3 nucleotides are TGCAGTGCTACTGACAGGGGGCTTGCCTACGAGCAGTACTTC.

This clone was observed at least ten times. The chain has TRBV4-3 and TRBJ2-7; D remains ambiguous. Trimming pared 1 base from V and 5 bases from J, leaving 9 bases between. This CDR3 region has 13 residues. CDR1 and CDR2 from the germline V gene are LGHNA and YSLEER. The CDR3 here is CASSQGPRDEQYF. CDR3 DNA: TGCGCCAGCAGCCAAGGTCCCCGGGACGAGCAGTACTTC.

This clone has a count of ten or more. The chain employs TRBV14 and TRBJ1-1; 11 bases agree with TRBD1. J was trimmed by 4 bases and V by 0 bases; bases with no gene match: 10. This CDR3 is 18 amino acids long. The germline V gene has CDR1 SGHDN and CDR2 FVKESK. CDR3 DNA: TGTGCCAGCAGCCAAGATTTCTCTCCGGACAGGGGGCCCACTGAAGCTTTCTTT. This sequence encodes CASSQDFSPDRGPTEAFF.

This clone showed up many times. The chain has TRBV5-1 and TRBJ2-1, with 7 bases matching TRBD2. The CDR3 loop spans 16 amino acids. V shed 0 bases, J shed 6 bases, and the junction held 9 bases outside the gene matches. From germline, CDR1 is SGHRS and CDR2 YFSETQ. In DNA form, the CDR3 reads TGCGCCAGCAGCTTGGCGTCGGGAGGAGGTCTCAATGAGCAGTTCTTC. Protein product: CASSLASGGGLNEQFF.

This clone showed up many times. The chain carries TRBV9 and TRBJ2-7; possibly TRBD2 for D (6 bases). Germline CDR1 reads SGDLS; CDR2 reads YYNGEE. Between the trimmed V and J ends, which lost 0 bases and 2 bases, there was a span of 12 bases. The CDR3 extends over 15 amino acids. DNA of the CDR3: TGTGCCAGCAGCGTAGAGGTGGGAGGAACCTACGAGCAGTACTTC. Translated, it gives CASSVEVGGTYEQYF.